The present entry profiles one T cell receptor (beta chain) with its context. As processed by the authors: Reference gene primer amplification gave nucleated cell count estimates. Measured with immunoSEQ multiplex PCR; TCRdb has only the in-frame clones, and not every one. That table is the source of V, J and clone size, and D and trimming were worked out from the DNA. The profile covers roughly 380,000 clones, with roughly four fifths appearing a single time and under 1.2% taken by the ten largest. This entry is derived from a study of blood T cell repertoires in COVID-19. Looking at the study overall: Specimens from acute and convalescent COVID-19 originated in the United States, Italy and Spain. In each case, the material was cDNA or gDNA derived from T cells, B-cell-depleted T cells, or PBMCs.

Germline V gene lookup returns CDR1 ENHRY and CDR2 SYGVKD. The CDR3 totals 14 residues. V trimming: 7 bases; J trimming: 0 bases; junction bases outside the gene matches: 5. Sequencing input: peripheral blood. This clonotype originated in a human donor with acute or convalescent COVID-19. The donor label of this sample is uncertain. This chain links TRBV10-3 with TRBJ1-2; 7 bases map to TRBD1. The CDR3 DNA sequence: TGTGCCATCAAGGGACAGAGACCTAACTATGGCTACACCTTC. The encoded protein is CAIKGQRPNYGYTF.